One TCR beta chain is described in this entry. Its antigen is still unknown. The data were produced by immunoSEQ multiplex PCR, yet TCRdb's version contains in-frame clones alone and is incomplete. The sample has tens of thousands of clones; roughly 80% are singletons. There are 14 residues in the CDR3. Deletions cut 5 bases from V and 9 bases from J, with 20 bases between. In germline, CDR1 is MDHEN, CDR2 SYDVKM. Tumor samples were obtained before definitive surgery or chemotherapy. These data belong to a study of high-grade serous ovarian cancer treatment subgroups. About the research overall: Mean per sample: around 13,000 reads, about 7,000 unique TCR beta rearrangements. The study's findings and limits: Same-patient tumor repertoires overlapped at about 0.095 to 0.8; different patients barely overlapped.

Sequences were obtained from tumor tissue. The chain joins TRBV28 to TRBJ2-7; no definite D call. This TCR derives from a human donor with high-grade serous ovarian cancer. CDR3 loop: CASSPADARSLQYF. CDR3 nucleotide sequence: TGTGCCAGCAGTCCTGCTGACGCCAGGTCTTTGCAGTACTTC.